The sequence of this T cell receptor (beta chain) was determined in a study of blood T cell repertoires in COVID-19. Germline CDR1 is SGHNT and CDR2 is YYREEE (reference sequence). The CDR3 extends over 14 amino acids. With V trimmed by 3 bases and J by 6 bases, 8 bases remained unmatched. This table comes from immunoSEQ multiplex PCR, and its TCRdb copy is limited to in-frame clones, with some not included. Of about 130,000 clones listed, roughly 88% are singletons. The chain is built from TRBV5-4 and TRBJ1-2; 7 bases agree with TRBD1. This TCR was recovered from a woman older than 75 with acute or convalescent COVID-19. Sequenced sample: peripheral blood. The CDR3 DNA reads TGTGCCAGCAGCTCCGAGGGGGCGATGGATGGCTACACCTTC. It codes for CASSSEGAMDGYTF.